This is a list of T cell receptor beta chains from one sample in a study of cytomegalovirus exposure and HLA in healthy donors. Sequencing was performed with immunoSEQ multiplex PCR; in TCRdb, only in-frame clones are kept and a portion is missing. The sample records tens of thousands of clones, roughly 8.2% being singletons. The sequencing input was PBMCs. These receptors originate from a man aged 50-60 years in good health and CMV-seronegative. Both conserved end residues are part of each CDR3. Fields, in order: V gene, J gene, D gene, clone size, CDR3 DNA, CDR3 protein. D genes are given only for firm matches. The size field is filled for only some rows; it gives once, few, many or a size class.

V: TRBV28; J: TRBJ1-2; D: .; size: few; DNA: TGTGCCAGCAGTTTTCCCGGGACATCAATTAACTATGGCTACACCTTC; CDR3: CASSFPGTSINYGYTF
V: TRBV19; J: TRBJ2-2; D: TRBD1; size: few; DNA: TGTGCCAGTAGTTCCGTACCAGGGGGAACCGGGGAGCTGTTTTTT; CDR3: CASSSVPGGTGELFF
V: TRBV11-1; J: TRBJ2-7; D: TRBD2; size: .; DNA: TGTGCCAGCGGGGCGGGAGGGCTGCGCGAGCAGTACTTC; CDR3: CASGAGGLREQYF
V: TRBV9; J: TRBJ2-7; D: TRBD2; size: .; DNA: TGTGCCAGCAGCGAGACTAGCGGGACGATTTATGGGGAGCAGTACTTC; CDR3: CASSETSGTIYGEQYF
V: TRBV30; J: TRBJ1-2; D: .; size: few; DNA: TGTGCCTGGGCTTCAGGGAATGGCTACACCTTC; CDR3: CAWASGNGYTF
V: TRBV20-1; J: TRBJ1-2; D: TRBD1; size: .; DNA: TGCAGTGCTAGAGTGCGGGACAGTAACACCTTC; CDR3: CSARVRDSNTF
V: TRBV11-2; J: TRBJ2-7; D: .; size: few; DNA: TGTGCCAGCAGATTAGCCGGGACAAGGTCCTACGAGCAGTACTTC; CDR3: CASRLAGTRSYEQYF
V: TRBV11-1; J: TRBJ2-3; D: .; size: .; DNA: TGTGCCAGCAGCTCCCGGGAAAAGGAGGATACGCAGTATTTT; CDR3: CASSSREKEDTQYF
V: TRBV28; J: TRBJ1-2; D: .; size: few; DNA: TGTGCCAGCAGCCACAGGCCGGGGGATAGGGGTGGCTACACCTTC; CDR3: CASSHRPGDRGGYTF
V: TRBV9; J: TRBJ2-2; D: TRBD2; size: .; DNA: TGTGCCAGCAGCGCCCGAATGTCAGCGGGAGGGCCGAACACCGGGGAGCTGTTTTTT; CDR3: CASSARMSAGGPNTGELFF
V: TRBV5-5; J: TRBJ2-7; D: .; size: .; DNA: TGTGCCAGCCTTGGACACCTCTCCTACGAGCAGTACTTC; CDR3: CASLGHLSYEQYF
V: TRBV7-3; J: TRBJ1-1; D: .; size: few; DNA: TGTGCCAGCAGCCAGAGGGGAGGCAGGCGCCTCATGAACACTGAAGCTTTCTTT; CDR3: CASSQRGGRRLMNTEAFF
V: TRBV10-2; J: TRBJ2-5; D: .; size: few; DNA: TGCGCCAGCGGACCGACTAGTTCGGAGACCCAGTACTTC; CDR3: CASGPTSSETQYF
V: TRBV7-9; J: TRBJ2-1; D: .; size: .; DNA: TGTGCCAGCAGCTTAGGGGGGGGCATATCGAATGAGCAGTTCTTC; CDR3: CASSLGGGISNEQFF
V: TRBV30; J: TRBJ1-1; D: .; size: .; DNA: TGTGCCTGGGGACAGTCGAACACTGAAGCTTTCTTT; CDR3: CAWGQSNTEAFF
V: TRBV4-1; J: TRBJ2-3; D: TRBD2; size: few; DNA: TGCGCCAGCAGCCAATTCTGGGGGGGGACTGATACGCAGTATTTT; CDR3: CASSQFWGGTDTQYF
V: TRBV28; J: TRBJ2-1; D: TRBD2; size: once; DNA: TGTGCCAGCAGCCCCGGGACTAGGGGATGGCAGTTCTTC; CDR3: CASSPGTRGWQFF
V: TRBV10-2; J: TRBJ2-5; D: TRBD2; size: few; DNA: TGCGCCAGCAGTGACCCCGCCAGCGGGGAAGAGACCCAGTACTTC; CDR3: CASSDPASGEETQYF
V: TRBV7-3; J: TRBJ2-5; D: TRBD1; size: .; DNA: TGTGCCAGCAGCTCTACAGGGGGAGAGACCCAGTACTTC; CDR3: CASSSTGGETQYF
V: TRBV28; J: TRBJ2-6; D: .; size: few; DNA: TGTGCCAGCAGCTCAGGGGCTGGGGCCAACGTCCTGACTTTC; CDR3: CASSSGAGANVLTF
V: TRBV19; J: TRBJ2-2; D: TRBD2; size: few; DNA: TGTGCCAGTAGTAACCCTAGCGGGAGAAGCAGACGCACCGGGGAGCTGTTTTTT; CDR3: CASSNPSGRSRRTGELFF
V: TRBV4-1; J: TRBJ1-2; D: .; size: .; DNA: TGCGCCAGCAGCCCGCCTGGGAGCAGGGGTGAGGGCTACACCTTC; CDR3: CASSPPGSRGEGYTF
V: TRBV6-6; J: TRBJ1-4; D: .; size: few; DNA: TGTGCCAGCAGTTATAGCCAGGGCAGGAGTGAAAAACTGTTTTTT; CDR3: CASSYSQGRSEKLFF
V: TRBV11-2; J: TRBJ1-4; D: .; size: .; DNA: TGTGCCAGCAGCCCGAGCGGTATACCTAATGAAAAACTGTTTTTT; CDR3: CASSPSGIPNEKLFF
V: TRBV7-8; J: TRBJ2-5; D: TRBD2; size: few; DNA: TGTGCCAGCAGCTTCCTTAGCGGGGGGCCGGGAGAGACCCAGTACTTC; CDR3: CASSFLSGGPGETQYF
V: TRBV29-1; J: TRBJ2-2; D: TRBD1; size: .; DNA: TGCAGCGCAGGCAGGGGGTTCACCGGGGAGCTGTTTTTT; CDR3: CSAGRGFTGELFF
V: TRBV28; J: TRBJ1-2; D: .; size: .; DNA: TGTGCCAGCAGTCCTGGGGGGTCCACTAACTATGGCTACACCTTC; CDR3: CASSPGGSTNYGYTF